The next 10 T cell receptor beta chains were all read from a single sample in a study of T cells after yellow fever vaccination. TCRdb itself ran the 5' RACE reads through MiXCR, one entry per CDR3 protein. The repertoire holds 100,000 to 150,000 distinct CDR3 sequences, approximately 9% seen once, with 40% in the top ten. Sequencing used CD8+ T cells sorted from PBMCs, obtained on the day of the yellow fever booster vaccination. Every receptor here comes from a man between 18 and 29 years old who received the YFV17D yellow fever vaccine.

The chain links TRBV30 to TRBJ2-7; D may be TRBD1 (6 bases). This CDR3 region has 15 residues. Germline V CDR1 and CDR2: GTSNPN, SVGIG (reference sequence). V was cut by 4 bases and J by 0 bases, with 16 bases left in between. CDR3 coding DNA: TGTGCCTGGACGTTCACAGGGCTTAGCTCCTACGAGCAGTACTTC. Its protein is CAWTFTGLSSYEQYF.

This clonotype was recorded a few times. The V and J genes are TRBV7-9 and TRBJ2-2; the D is unclear. Trimming pared 5 bases from V and 5 bases from J, leaving 9 bases between. CDR3 length: 13 amino acids. CDR1 and CDR2 from the germline V gene are SEHNR and FQNEAQ (reference sequence). This chain's CDR3 is CASSLSETGELFF. The DNA of the CDR3 is TGTGCCAGCAGCCTCTCAGAGACCGGGGAGCTGTTTTTT. The variable domain in full, completed from reference TRBV7-9 and TRBJ2-2, reads DTGVSQNPRHKITKRGQNVTFRCDPISEHNRLYWYRQTLGQGPEFLTYFQNEAQLEKSRLLSDRFSAERPKGSFSTLEIQRTEQGDSAMYLCASSLSETGELFFGEGSRLTVL.

The chain combines TRBV29-1 with TRBJ1-1, with 9 bases aligning to TRBD1. Losses at the gene ends were 6 bases for V and 11 bases for J; bases not matched to a gene: 4. Germline CDR1 reads SQVTM; CDR2 reads ANQGSEA. This CDR3 contains 10 residues. CDR3 DNA sequence: TGCAGCGTCGCAGACAGGGGGGCTTTCTTT. Translating it yields CSVADRGAFF.

This clonotype was observed a handful of times. V usage is TRBV6-2 or TRBV6-3 and J usage is TRBJ2-5, with 10 bases identical to TRBD2. The CDR3 covers 17 residues. V shed 2 bases, J shed 4 bases, and the junction held 10 bases outside the gene matches. Germline V gives CDR1 MNHEY, CDR2 SVGEGT. As DNA, the CDR3 is TGTGCCAGCAGTTACCCTAGACCGGGACTAGCGAGAGAGACCCAGTACTTC. This translates into CASSYPRPGLARETQYF.

The rearrangement links TRBV27 to TRBJ2-7, with D hard to call. CDR1 and CDR2 from the germline V gene are MNHEY and SMNVEV (reference sequence). The CDR3 has 13 amino acids. Trimming cost V 2 bases and J 4 bases, with 9 bases left between them. In DNA form, the CDR3 reads TGTGCCAGCAGTTTAGGCTCAAAGTACGAGCAGTACTTC. This sequence encodes CASSLGSKYEQYF.

The chain carries TRBV12-3 or TRBV12-4 and TRBJ1-5; no definite D call. The CDR3 has 15 amino acids. V was trimmed by 3 bases and J by 2 bases, leaving 11 bases between them. CDR3 DNA sequence: TGTGCCAGCAGTTTCGGCACCATTGGCAATCAGCCCCAGCATTTT. It codes for CASSFGTIGNQPQHF.

The CDR3 DNA reads as TGTGCCAGCAGTTTATCAGGGACAGGGCTCCCTCAGCCCCAGCATTTT. Its translation: CASSLSGTGLPQPQHF. The chain employs TRBV27 and TRBJ1-5, with 9 positions matching TRBD1. The CDR3 has 16 amino acids. Germline CDR1 and CDR2: MNHEY and SMNVEV (reference sequence). Germline trimming cut 0 bases from V and 6 bases from J; bases unmatched to any gene: 6.

This clonotype has just a few counts. The chain couples TRBV6-5 to TRBJ2-2; a weak D match, TRBD1 (6 bases). The V gene's germline CDR1 is MNHEY and CDR2 SVGAGI. V was cut by 0 bases and J by 3 bases, with 11 bases left in between. The CDR3 consists of 16 residues. The DNA of the CDR3 is TGTGCCAGCAGTTACTCGGGGACACCATACACCGGGGAGCTGTTTTTT. Protein sequence: CASSYSGTPYTGELFF.

The chain links TRBV6-2 or TRBV6-3 to TRBJ2-1, with a possible D match to TRBD1 (6 bases). The CDR3 spans 14 residues. CDR1 and CDR2 (germline): MNHEY, SVGEGT. The V end was cut by 6 bases, the J end by 5 bases, with 14 bases between. CDR3 in DNA: TGTGCCAGCAGCACCTGGACAGTTAACAATGAGCAGTTCTTC. Amino acids: CASSTWTVNNEQFF.

This clonotype was seen ten or more times. The rearrangement links TRBV12-3 or TRBV12-4 to TRBJ2-5, with TRBD2 identical over 9 bases. The trim removed 5 bases at V and 5 bases at J, leaving 9 bases unmatched. The CDR3 is 15 residues long. DNA of the CDR3: TGTGCCAGCAGTGCCTTGGCGGGGGGGGGTGAGACCCAGTACTTC. Protein: CASSALAGGGETQYF.